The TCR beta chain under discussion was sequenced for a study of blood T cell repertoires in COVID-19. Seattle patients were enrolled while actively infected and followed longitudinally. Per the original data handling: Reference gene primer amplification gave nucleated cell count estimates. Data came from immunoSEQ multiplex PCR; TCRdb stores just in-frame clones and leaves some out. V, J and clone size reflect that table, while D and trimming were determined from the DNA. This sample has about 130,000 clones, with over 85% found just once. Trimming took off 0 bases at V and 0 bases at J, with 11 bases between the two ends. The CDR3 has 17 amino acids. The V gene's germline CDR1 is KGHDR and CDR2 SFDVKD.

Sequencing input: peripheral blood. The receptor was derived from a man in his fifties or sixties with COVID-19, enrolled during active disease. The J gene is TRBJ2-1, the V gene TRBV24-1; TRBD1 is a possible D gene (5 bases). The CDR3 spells CATSDLTQGSSYNEQFF. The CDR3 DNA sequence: TGTGCCACCAGTGATTTGACCCAGGGAAGCTCCTACAATGAGCAGTTCTTC.